Described below is a single TCR beta chain sequence and its context. The antigen it binds to is not known. No much larger clonotype is one base removed from it; base qualities were not supplied. Synthesis of TCR cDNA relied on 5'RACE template switching, a step that introduced a universal primer site along with unique molecular identifiers. cDNA synthesis was primed from both the TCR alpha and TCR beta constant segments. Two PCR steps were used to amplify libraries, with sample barcodes and sequencing adapters being added in the second step. Sequencing of libraries was performed on Illumina HiSeq 2500 (2x100 bp) or NovaSeq (2x150 bp). As for how the authors treated the data: MIGEC handled demultiplexing of reads and collapsing into UMI consensus sequences, while MiXCR performed V(D)J alignment. Using edgeR on replicate PBMC samples, clonotypes were called vaccine-responding if FDR was below 0.01 and the log2 fold change was above 5 up to day 15. Each bulk clonotype received a CD4 or CD8 identity based on whether the sequenced CD4 or CD8 repertoire contained that clonotype at higher abundance. The public reads were run again by TCRdb, first through fastp at Q25 and then through MiXCR, and only productive beta chains were kept. Rows with one shared CDR3 protein collapse into an entry with the most common genes and DNA. Here the V and J calls rest on TCRdb's processing, not on the authors' analysis. The table for this sample lists some 600,000 distinct CDR3 sequences; about 12% of them were counted only once. Around 14% of the sample is held by the ten biggest clonotypes.

Per the publication, the treatment or condition label means: live attenuated yellow fever vaccine strain. At each blood-draw timepoint, two biological replicates of bulk PBMCs were collected. A standard Ficoll-Paque protocol was used to isolate PBMCs from peripheral blood. RNA was extracted with TriZol from bulk PBMCs, CD4 and CD8 fractions, and dextramer-positive and dextramer-negative fractions. These data are taken from a study of T cells after yellow fever vaccination (dated by TCRdb to about 2019). For the wider study: Libraries from fractions with low cell numbers were prepared with the SMART-Seq v4 Ultra Low Input RNA kit. Bulk TCR alpha and beta repertoires were sequenced longitudinally to track T-cell clones before and after primary and booster YFV17D yellow fever vaccination. Two healthy male donors, one aged 18 to 29 and one aged 30 to 40 years, made up the cohort. Blood was collected at multiple timepoints before and after primary and secondary immunization, and bulk PBMC replicates and cell subsets were isolated.

The germline V gene (reference sequence) gives CDR1 as DFQATT and CDR2 as SNEGSKA. Measured from the cysteine to the phenylalanine, the CDR3 is 15 residues long. Only the CDR3 DNA is retained, 45 bases long and in frame from the first base. Trimming takes 3 bases off V and 0 bases off J; junction bases not matched to a gene: 6. Beyond this particular receptor, the publication reports: After the booster, most of the clones that had expanded following primary vaccination were detected again (almost 98% of CD4 and 80% to 90% of CD8), which suggests that memory was broadly maintained. Only a couple of donors were included in the study, so the extent to which the findings can be generalized is limited. A small fraction of clonotypes showed up in both the CD4 and CD8 compartments, probably as a result of convergent recombination. Because abundant contaminating clonotypes from the bulk population could be contained in FACS-sorted repertoires, computational filtering was required. Compared with the primary T-cell response, the secondary T-cell response was weaker but faster, peaking on day 5 rather than day 15.

Sample: PBMCs, taken on the day of the yellow fever booster vaccination. The V and J segments used are TRBV20-1 and TRBJ2-3; 7 central nucleotides agree with TRBD2. This TCR was sampled from a man in his thirties or forties who received the YFV17D yellow fever vaccine. In nucleotide form, the sequence is TGCAGTGCTAGTCGGCGGGAGAAGAGCACAGATACGCAGTATTTT. This gives the protein CSASRREKSTDTQYF.